A selection of T cell receptor beta chains follows, all from one sample in a study of vaccination and CD4 T cells after COVID-19. TCRdb itself ran the PCR reads through MiXCR, one entry per CDR3 protein. This sample carries fewer than 25,000 distinct CDR3 sequences, 38% of them seen once, and the ten largest clones take roughly 20%. No antigen has been assigned to these receptors. The starting material was CD4+ T cells from blood, cultured in vitro, obtained before SARS-CoV-2 vaccination. The source is a human donor who received a COVID-19 vaccine. Both conserved end residues are part of each CDR3. Fields, in order: V gene, CDR3 length, clone size, J gene, CDR3 protein. Clone size is given for some rows only: seen once, a few or many times, or a class if the clone is expanded.

v_call: TRBV6-2/TRBV6-3; cdr3_length: 15; clone_size: NA; j_call: TRBJ1-6; cdr3_aa: CASSSTGAQNSPLHF
v_call: TRBV30; cdr3_length: 12; clone_size: NA; j_call: TRBJ2-3; cdr3_aa: CAYSGGTDTQYF
v_call: TRBV2; cdr3_length: 14; clone_size: few; j_call: TRBJ1-3; cdr3_aa: CASSPQGAGNTIYF
v_call: TRBV6-5; cdr3_length: 15; clone_size: NA; j_call: TRBJ1-1; cdr3_aa: CASSYSGSPNTEAFF
v_call: TRBV19; cdr3_length: 16; clone_size: few; j_call: TRBJ1-2; cdr3_aa: CASSWNNEGGGYGYTF
v_call: TRBV19; cdr3_length: 13; clone_size: NA; j_call: TRBJ1-1; cdr3_aa: CASSMGGFTEAFF
v_call: TRBV11-3; cdr3_length: 15; clone_size: few; j_call: TRBJ2-5; cdr3_aa: CASSLESRKQETQYF
v_call: TRBV6-7; cdr3_length: 14; clone_size: NA; j_call: TRBJ2-7; cdr3_aa: CASSYGVFVYEQYF
v_call: TRBV9; cdr3_length: 15; clone_size: NA; j_call: TRBJ2-5; cdr3_aa: CASSVLAGAGETQYF
v_call: TRBV6-1; cdr3_length: 15; clone_size: NA; j_call: TRBJ2-7; cdr3_aa: CASSQGTLGSYEQYF
v_call: TRBV2; cdr3_length: 14; clone_size: NA; j_call: TRBJ1-2; cdr3_aa: CASSDVGQGGGYTF
v_call: TRBV20-1; cdr3_length: 16; clone_size: NA; j_call: TRBJ2-3; cdr3_aa: CSARFASGGTTDTQYF
v_call: TRBV12-3/TRBV12-4; cdr3_length: 15; clone_size: NA; j_call: TRBJ2-7; cdr3_aa: CASSFRTGRSYEQYF
v_call: TRBV30; cdr3_length: 14; clone_size: few; j_call: TRBJ1-2; cdr3_aa: CAWSVIGSNYGYTF
v_call: TRBV19; cdr3_length: 13; clone_size: few; j_call: TRBJ1-5; cdr3_aa: CASSVGLAHPQHF
v_call: TRBV19; cdr3_length: 16; clone_size: once; j_call: TRBJ2-3; cdr3_aa: CASSISRGAFTDTQYF
v_call: TRBV6-1; cdr3_length: 19; clone_size: NA; j_call: TRBJ1-5; cdr3_aa: CASSPNIFGRDRDVQPQHF
v_call: TRBV30; cdr3_length: 13; clone_size: few; j_call: TRBJ1-5; cdr3_aa: CAWGRGGNQPQHF
v_call: TRBV11-1; cdr3_length: 13; clone_size: NA; j_call: TRBJ2-3; cdr3_aa: CASSIDGTDTQYF
v_call: TRBV2; cdr3_length: 16; clone_size: NA; j_call: TRBJ1-3; cdr3_aa: CASKPTGGYSGNTIYF
v_call: TRBV7-8; cdr3_length: 14; clone_size: NA; j_call: TRBJ1-1; cdr3_aa: CASSRDRESTEAFF
v_call: TRBV7-8; cdr3_length: 15; clone_size: NA; j_call: TRBJ1-2; cdr3_aa: CASSLQADILGGYTF
v_call: TRBV20-1; cdr3_length: 11; clone_size: NA; j_call: TRBJ2-3; cdr3_aa: CATRRTDTQYF
v_call: TRBV27; cdr3_length: 15; clone_size: few; j_call: TRBJ1-1; cdr3_aa: CASSLTAAHGTEAFF
v_call: TRBV11-3; cdr3_length: 16; clone_size: once; j_call: TRBJ2-5; cdr3_aa: CASSHGLAGGYETQYF
v_call: TRBV10-2; cdr3_length: 13; clone_size: few; j_call: TRBJ1-1; cdr3_aa: CASSEFGSTEAFF
v_call: TRBV24-1; cdr3_length: 18; clone_size: NA; j_call: TRBJ2-2; cdr3_aa: CATSDLHRDSLNIGELFF
v_call: TRBV20-1; cdr3_length: 15; clone_size: NA; j_call: TRBJ2-5; cdr3_aa: CSASRPGQLREAQYF
v_call: TRBV25-1; cdr3_length: 14; clone_size: NA; j_call: TRBJ1-3; cdr3_aa: CASSESGAGNTIYF
v_call: TRBV6-5; cdr3_length: 16; clone_size: few; j_call: TRBJ1-5; cdr3_aa: CASSYPRTISNQPQHF
v_call: TRBV30; cdr3_length: 14; clone_size: NA; j_call: TRBJ1-1; cdr3_aa: CAWSARPGNTEAFF
v_call: TRBV29-1; cdr3_length: 13; clone_size: few; j_call: TRBJ1-3; cdr3_aa: CSVVWESGNTIYF